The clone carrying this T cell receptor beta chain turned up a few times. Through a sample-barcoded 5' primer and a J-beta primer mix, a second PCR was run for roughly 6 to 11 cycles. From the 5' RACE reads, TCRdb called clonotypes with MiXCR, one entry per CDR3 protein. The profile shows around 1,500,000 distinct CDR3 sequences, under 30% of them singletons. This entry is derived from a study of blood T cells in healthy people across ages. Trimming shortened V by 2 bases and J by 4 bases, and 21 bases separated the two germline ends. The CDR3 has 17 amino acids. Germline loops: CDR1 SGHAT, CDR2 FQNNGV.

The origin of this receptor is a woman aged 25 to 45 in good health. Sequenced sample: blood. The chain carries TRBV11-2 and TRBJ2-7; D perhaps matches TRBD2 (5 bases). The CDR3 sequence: CASSLRVEVGKEYEQYF. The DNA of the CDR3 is TGTGCCAGCAGCTTAAGGGTGGAAGTCGGGAAAGAATACGAGCAGTACTTC.